The rows below give T cell receptor beta chains drawn from one sample of a study of blood T cell repertoires in COVID-19. This table comes from immunoSEQ multiplex PCR, and its TCRdb copy is limited to in-frame clones, with some not included. The sample has 70,000 or so clones; 70% to 75% are singletons. Sample: peripheral blood. Every receptor here comes from a man in his sixties or seventies with acute or convalescent COVID-19. Both conserved end residues are part of each CDR3. The D gene is left open where the match is weak. Not all rows give a size; the values are once, few, many and, for expanded clones, a class.

v_gene	j_gene	abundance	d_gene	CDR3nt	CDR3aa
TRBV25-1	TRBJ1-6	.	.	TGTGCCAGCAGTAAAGTTGGGGCGGCTTCACCCCTCCACTTT	CASSKVGAASPLHF
TRBV2	TRBJ1-1	.	.	TGTGCCAGCAGTGACCAAAGGAGCTTGAACACTGAAGCTTTCTTT	CASSDQRSLNTEAFF
TRBV24-1	TRBJ1-2	.	TRBD1	TGTGCCACCAGTCCCGGGACAGGGAAGAACTATGGCTACACCTTC	CATSPGTGKNYGYTF
TRBV15	TRBJ1-5	.	TRBD1	TGTGCCACCAGCAGACAACAGGGGGCTGGTCAGCCCCAGCATTTT	CATSRQQGAGQPQHF
TRBV27	TRBJ2-7	once	.	TGTGCCAGCAGTCTGAGCGGCTACGAGCAGTACTTC	CASSLSGYEQYF
TRBV10-3	TRBJ1-4	.	.	TGTGCCATCAGTGATGGGCAGAGCACTAATGAAAAACTGTTTTTT	CAISDGQSTNEKLFF
TRBV10-3	TRBJ1-2	.	TRBD1	TGTGCCATCAGTGAGCAGGGGGAGAACTATGGCTACACCTTC	CAISEQGENYGYTF
TRBV7-9	TRBJ2-5	.	TRBD1	TGTGCCAGCAGCCAAGGACAGGGATGGGAAAGGGAGACCCAGTACTTC	CASSQGQGWERETQYF
TRBV10-3	TRBJ1-1	.	.	TGTGCCATCAGTGAGACAGGCCCCGGGTGGAACACTGAAGCTTTCTTT	CAISETGPGWNTEAFF
TRBV7-9	TRBJ2-5	few	.	TGTGCCAGCAGAACCACCAAAGGACAACAAGAGACCCAGTACTTC	CASRTTKGQQETQYF
TRBV5-1	TRBJ2-7	.	TRBD1	TGCGCCAGCAGCACCGGGACAGGGGGTGACGAGCAGTACTTC	CASSTGTGGDEQYF
TRBV15	TRBJ2-7	once	.	TGTGCCACCAGCAGAGGTCCGGGTTTCAGCTCCTACGAGCAGTACTTC	CATSRGPGFSSYEQYF
TRBV6-5	TRBJ2-2	.	TRBD1	TGTGCCAGCAGTTATTCCGGGACAGGGGTACCCGGGGAGCTGTTTTTT	CASSYSGTGVPGELFF
TRBV7-2	TRBJ2-7	.	TRBD2	TGTGCCAGCAGCTTAGGAGCGGGATCCCCTTCCGAGCAGTACTTC	CASSLGAGSPSEQYF
TRBV28	TRBJ1-2	.	.	TGTGCCAGCAGTGACAGCAGCGTATTGGGCTACACCTTC	CASSDSSVLGYTF
TRBV6-5	TRBJ1-6	.	TRBD1	TGTGCCAGCAGTTACAGTCAGGGGGCTTCACCCCTCCACTTT	CASSYSQGASPLHF
TRBV7-9	TRBJ2-3	few	TRBD2	TGTGCCAGCACCCCTGGCGCGGGAGCGACAGATACGCAGTATTTT	CASTPGAGATDTQYF
TRBV28	TRBJ2-7	.	.	TGTGCCAGCACCACCCGAGCCGACGAGCAGTACTTC	CASTTRADEQYF
TRBV2	TRBJ2-5	.	.	TGTGCCAGCAGTGCAAGGGGCCAGGAGACCCAGTACTTC	CASSARGQETQYF
TRBV28	TRBJ1-1	.	.	TGTGCCAGCAGCACAGAATTGCGGAACACTGAAGCTTTCTTT	CASSTELRNTEAFF
TRBV6-5	TRBJ2-5	.	.	TGTGCCAGCATTAACAACCGCGAGACCCAGTACTTC	CASINNRETQYF
TRBV7-8	TRBJ1-3	.	.	TGTGCCAGCAGCTTACAGGGACTAATTACTGGAAACACCATATATTTT	CASSLQGLITGNTIYF
TRBV5-1	TRBJ2-7	once	TRBD2	TGCGCCAGCAGCAAGGGGACTAGCGGGAGCGGCGAGCAGTACTTC	CASSKGTSGSGEQYF
TRBV18	TRBJ2-2	.	TRBD1	TGTGCCAGCTCGCTCCGGGACAGAATCACCGGGGAGCTGTTTTTT	CASSLRDRITGELFF
TRBV15	TRBJ1-6	.	.	TGTGCCACCAGCAGTAGTAGGACATCCGCCAGCTCCTATAATTCACCCCTCCACTTT	CATSSSRTSASSYNSPLHF
TRBV5-1	TRBJ1-2	many	TRBD1	TGCGCCAGCAGCTTAGACAGGGACTATGGCTACACCTTC	CASSLDRDYGYTF
TRBV11-3	TRBJ2-2	.	TRBD1	TGTGCCAGCAGCTTAGGGGGGACAGTCAGGACCGGGGAGCTGTTTTTT	CASSLGGTVRTGELFF
TRBV28	TRBJ1-2	.	.	TGTGCCAGCAGTCGCGCTTTTGGGGGGTGGATCAACTATGGCTACACCTTC	CASSRAFGGWINYGYTF
TRBV28	TRBJ2-2	.	TRBD1	TGTGCCAGCAGATGGGGGACAGGGAACACCGGGGAGCTGTTTTTT	CASRWGTGNTGELFF
TRBV7-6	TRBJ1-3	.	.	TGTGCCAGCAGCTTGGGGGGTAAAGGCTCTGGAAACACCATATATTTT	CASSLGGKGSGNTIYF